The 3 T cell receptor beta chains below all came from one sample that was sequenced in a study of blood T cell repertoires in COVID-19. Using immunoSEQ multiplex PCR, the repertoire was profiled, and TCRdb retains in-frame clones only, with some absent. The table includes about 410,000 clones, less than 95% detected once. The sample consisted of PBMCs or T cells enriched from blood (not recorded which). Source of these receptors: a man younger than 30 who had recovered from COVID-19.

The gene calls are TRBV10-2 and TRBJ1-5, with D perhaps matching TRBD1 (5 bases). The CDR3 is made up of 15 amino acids. CDR1 and CDR2 (germline): WSHSY, SAAADI. Trimming removed 2 bases from V and 3 bases from J, with 11 bases in between. The CDR3 DNA reads TGCGCCAGCAGTGAGGATGGGGCAGTCAATCAGCCCCAGCATTTT. This sequence encodes CASSEDGAVNQPQHF.

CDR3 DNA sequence: TGTGCCAGTAGACGGACAAGGAACGATGAGCAGTTCTTC. It is translated as CASRRTRNDEQFF. The V and J genes are TRBV19 and TRBJ2-1; D is perhaps TRBD1 (5 bases). V was shortened by 6 bases and J by 8 bases, with 14 bases between the two germline ends. The CDR3 has 13 amino acids. Germline values: CDR1 LNHDA, CDR2 SQIVND (reference sequence).

The chain is built from TRBV6-6 and TRBJ1-6; D may be TRBD1 (6 bases). V was trimmed by 2 bases and J by 9 bases, leaving 11 bases between them. Per the germline V gene, CDR1 is MNHNY and CDR2 is SVGAGI (reference sequence). The CDR3 has 14 amino acids. The CDR3: CASSYDRTRSPLHF. As DNA, the CDR3 is TGTGCCAGCAGTTACGACAGGACTCGTTCACCCCTCCACTTT.